The 17 T cell receptor beta chains reported below all come from one sample, sequenced in a study of T cells in Graves' hyperthyroidism and ophthalmopathy. Researchers amplified the TCR beta CDR3 regions from RNA transcripts. The HTBI primer set drove a first-round RT-PCR of the TCR CDR3. TCRdb passed the multiplex PCR reads through MiXCR, listing each CDR3 protein once. This table has over 400,000 distinct CDR3 sequences, less than 25% appearing once. The specimen was blood. Receptor source: a woman aged 70 to 79 with Graves' ophthalmopathy.

The chain links TRBV3-1 to TRBJ2-2; D ambiguous. The germline V and J ends were trimmed by 0 bases and 6 bases, with 8 bases remaining between them. Per the germline V gene, CDR1 is LGHDT and CDR2 is YNNKEL (reference sequence). This CDR3 has 14 residues. CDR3 region: CASSQDQVPGELFF. The CDR3 region has the DNA TGTGCCAGCAGCCAAGACCAGGTCCCCGGGGAGCTGTTTTTT. The whole variable domain, remainder taken from reference TRBV3-1 and TRBJ2-2, is DTAVSQTPKYLVTQMGNDKSIKCEQNLGHDTMYWYKQDSKKFLKIMFSYNNKELIINETVPNRFSPKSPDKAHLNLHINSLELGDSAVYFCASSQDQVPGELFFGEGSRLTVL.

This rearrangement joins TRBV18 to TRBJ2-7; TRBD2 agrees at 13 bases. Germline V lookup: CDR1 KGHSH, CDR2 LQKENI. The CDR3 is made up of 14 amino acids. The trim removed 8 bases at V and 5 bases at J, leaving 6 bases unmatched. For the CDR3, the DNA is TGTGCCAGCACACTAGCGGGAGGGCCGAACGAGCAGTACTTC. Translating it yields CASTLAGGPNEQYF.

This clonotype has just a few counts. V gene TRBV30 combines with J gene TRBJ1-3; unclear D gene. Trimming stripped 1 base from V and 1 base from J, with 2 bases between. This CDR3 region has 12 residues. Germline lookup yields CDR1 GTSNPN and CDR2 SVGIG (reference sequence). As DNA, the CDR3 is TGTGCCTGGAGTGATTCTGGAAACACCATATATTTT. Translation: CAWSDSGNTIYF.

This clonotype was seen at least ten times. This sequence joins TRBV27 and TRBJ2-3, with 13 bases identical to TRBD2. This CDR3 has 17 residues. J gave up 1 base and V 5 bases, and 6 bases lay outside the gene matches. CDR1 is MNHEY, CDR2 SMNVEV, per germline (reference sequence). The CDR3 DNA reads TGTGCCAGCAGTCCCTTAGGACTAGCGGGAGGCACAGATACGCAGTATTTT. This encodes CASSPLGLAGGTDTQYF.

V gene TRBV10-3 combines with J gene TRBJ1-1; D not resolved. The V end lost 2 bases, the J end lost 3 bases, and 13 bases lay between the germline ends. CDR3 length equals 15 residues. Per the germline V gene, CDR1 is ENHRY and CDR2 is SYGVKD. DNA for the CDR3: TGTGCCATCAGTGAGCCTTACAGACTCGACACTGAAGCTTTCTTT. As protein: CAISEPYRLDTEAFF.

The chain carries TRBV5-1 and TRBJ1-2; perhaps TRBD1 as D (6 bases). Germline V CDR1 and CDR2: SGHRS, YFSETQ. V was pared by 3 bases and J by 8 bases, with 14 bases between. The CDR3 loop spans 13 amino acids. The CDR3 nucleotides read TGCGCCAGCAGCTCAGACAGGATTCTAGGCTACACCTTC. This encodes CASSSDRILGYTF.

The V and J genes are TRBV11-2 and TRBJ1-5, with 8 bases matching TRBD1. The CDR3 spans 14 residues. The V gene's germline CDR1 is SGHAT and CDR2 FQNNGV. Unmatched junction bases numbered 5, after V lost 4 bases and J lost 6 bases. The CDR3 nucleotides are TGTGCCAGCAGCTCGCAGGGGGCGGGTCAGCCCCAGCATTTT. This sequence encodes CASSSQGAGQPQHF.

This clonotype has ten or more counts. The V call is TRBV11-3, the J call TRBJ2-7; D is ambiguous. CDR3 length: 13 amino acids. V lost 5 bases and J lost 4, with 12 bases in between. CDR1 and CDR2 from the germline V gene are SGHNT and YENEEA. Here the CDR3 DNA reads TGTGCCAGCAGCCAAGCCCCACCTTACGAGCAGTACTTC. This codes for CASSQAPPYEQYF.

This clonotype showed up many times. J is TRBJ1-1 and V is TRBV7-2, with TRBD1 identical over 8 bases. J lost 0 bases, V lost 3 bases, and 3 bases had no gene match. CDR3 size: 15 residues. Looked up from germline, CDR1 is SGHTA and CDR2 is FQGNSA. CDR3 DNA: TGTGCCAGCAGCTTGGGACAGGCAATGAACACTGAAGCTTTCTTT. Translating gives CASSLGQAMNTEAFF.

The chain employs TRBV10-3 and TRBJ2-7, with 7 nucleotides matching TRBD2. This CDR3 is built from 11 residues. The junction had 2 bases not matched to a gene; V was cut back by 9 bases and J by 3 bases. The V gene's germline CDR1 is ENHRY and CDR2 SYGVKD. CDR3 coding DNA: TGTGCCATTCGGGACTACTACGAGCAGTACTTC. Amino acids: CAIRDYYEQYF.

This clonotype has more than one count but fewer than ten. The chain joins TRBV3-1 to TRBJ2-3; weak D call: TRBD1 (6 bases). This CDR3 has 15 amino acids. V gave up 8 bases and J gave up 2 bases, with 17 bases separating them. Looked up from germline, CDR1 is LGHDT and CDR2 is YNNKEL (reference sequence). Here the CDR3 DNA reads TGTGCCAGCTCCAACTTCGGACAGCTCACAGATACGCAGTATTTT. This sequence encodes CASSNFGQLTDTQYF.

V and J are TRBV2 and TRBJ2-1; D is ambiguous. This CDR3 region has 14 residues. CDR1 is SNHLY and CDR2 is FYNNEI in the germline V gene. Trimming took 4 bases from V and 7 from J, leaving 14 bases between them. The CDR3: CASSVLLPGNEQFF. The CDR3 region has the DNA TGTGCCAGCAGTGTACTCCTACCGGGTAATGAGCAGTTCTTC.

In this sample, this clonotype turned up a few times. The rearrangement links TRBV20-1 to TRBJ2-3; D ambiguous. The V gene's germline CDR1 is DFQATT and CDR2 SNEGSKA (reference sequence). This CDR3 comprises 12 residues. Trimming removed 7 bases from V and 4 bases from J, with 12 bases in between. The CDR3 nucleotides read TGCAGTGGTCTACGACTGGCAGATACGCAGTATTTT. Amino acid sequence: CSGLRLADTQYF.

The chain is built from TRBV20-1 and TRBJ2-3; TRBD1 agrees at 7 bases. CDR1 and CDR2 from the germline V gene are DFQATT and SNEGSKA (reference sequence). The CDR3 spans 13 residues. The ends lost 6 bases at V and 6 bases at J; junction bases unmatched: 9. Here the CDR3 reads CSAPTGVRDTQYF. The CDR3 nucleotides are TGCAGTGCCCCAACAGGGGTAAGGGATACGCAGTATTTT.

This clonotype was seen many times. Here the CDR3 reads CASSLNLGGNIQYF. The CDR3 coding sequence is TGTGCCAGCAGCTTAAATCTGGGCGGAAACATTCAGTACTTC. The rearrangement joins TRBV7-2 to TRBJ2-4; D not certain. The CDR3 length is 14 residues. V lost 2 bases, J lost 6 bases, and 11 bases lay in between. Germline V gene data show CDR1 as SGHTA and CDR2 as FQGNSA.

This clonotype was counted between two and nine times. V usage is TRBV6-1 and J usage is TRBJ2-2; tentative D call: TRBD1 (6 bases). V gave up 7 bases and J gave up 1 base, with 10 bases separating them. This CDR3 is 14 amino acids long. CDR1 and CDR2 (germline): MNHNS, SASEGT. CDR3 nucleotides: TGTGCCAGCATGTACAGGGTGAACACCGGGGAGCTGTTTTTT. It encodes CASMYRVNTGELFF.

This clonotype came up many times. CDR3 in amino acids: CASSERVLGGTEAFF. CDR3 DNA: TGTGCCAGCAGTGAGAGGGTACTTGGGGGCACTGAAGCTTTCTTT. J is TRBJ1-1 and V is TRBV2, with a tentative D call TRBD1 (5 bases). The CDR3 runs to 15 residues. Trimming pared 3 bases from V and 4 bases from J, leaving 15 bases between. Germline CDR1 and CDR2: SNHLY and FYNNEI. Based on the CDR3 plus reference TRBV2 and TRBJ1-1, the full variable domain is EPEVTQTPSHQVTQMGQEVILRCVPISNHLYFYWYRQILGQKVEFLVSFYNNEISEKSEIFDDQFSVERPDGSNFTLKIRSTKLEDSAMYFCASSERVLGGTEAFFGQGTRLTVV.